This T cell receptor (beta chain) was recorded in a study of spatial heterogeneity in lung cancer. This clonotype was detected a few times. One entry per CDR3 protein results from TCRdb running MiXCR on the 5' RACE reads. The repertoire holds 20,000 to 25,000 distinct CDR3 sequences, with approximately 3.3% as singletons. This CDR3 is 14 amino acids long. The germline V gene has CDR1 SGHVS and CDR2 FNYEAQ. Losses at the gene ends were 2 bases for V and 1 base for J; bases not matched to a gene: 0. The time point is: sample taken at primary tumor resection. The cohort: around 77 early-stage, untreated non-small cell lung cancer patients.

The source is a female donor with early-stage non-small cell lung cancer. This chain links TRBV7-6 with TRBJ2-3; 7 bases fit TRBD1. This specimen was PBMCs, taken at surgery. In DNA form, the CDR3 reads TGTGCCAGCAGCTTAACAGGGGGCACAGATACGCAGTATTTT. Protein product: CASSLTGGTDTQYF.